Sequencing of this T cell receptor (beta chain) was carried out in a study of blood T cell repertoires in COVID-19. Study background: T cells, B-cell-depleted T cells, or PBMCs provided the cDNA or gDNA that served as material.

Points on this clone: The sample has other DNA sequences that encode this CDR3 too.

In the original workflow: The assay estimated nucleated cells by amplifying reference gene primers. Profiling relied on immunoSEQ multiplex PCR, and the TCRdb table lists in-frame clones only, not all of them. For V, J and clone size, that table is used; D and trimming come from the DNA. The sample holds about 140,000 clones, about 90% seen once. Individuals drawn from 20 to 30 US areas were about 18 to 89 years old. Donors were grouped by their self-reported clinical history. From germline, CDR1 is GTSNPN and CDR2 SVGIG (reference sequence). V shed 0 bases and J shed 2 bases, with 11 bases lying between them. The CDR3 has 14 residues.

The source material was PBMCs or T cells enriched from blood (not recorded which). This receptor was obtained from a man aged 55 to 70 who had recovered from COVID-19. The V call is TRBV30, the J call TRBJ2-7; D uncertain. CDR3 amino acids: CAWSVRPTAYEQYF. The CDR3 DNA reads TGTGCCTGGAGTGTACGTCCAACGGCCTACGAGCAGTACTTC.